Listed here are 7 T cell receptor beta chains from one sample, sequenced in a study of CD8 T cells in Susac syndrome. Random hexamers served to reverse transcribe roughly 0.45 to 1 ug RNA. TCRdb independently ran MiXCR on the immunoSEQ multiplex PCR reads; one entry per CDR3 protein. The sample carries some 260,000 distinct CDR3 sequences, approximately 92% recorded once. Material: CD4+ T cells from PBMCs. These receptors were taken from a human donor with multiple sclerosis.

This chain uses TRBV19 with TRBJ2-5, with unresolved D. Germline V gene data show CDR1 as LNHDA and CDR2 as SQIVND (reference sequence). Trimming cost V 6 bases and J 1 base, with 9 bases left between them. The CDR3 runs 13 residues. CDR3 sequence: CASRFAFQETQYF. CDR3 coding DNA: TGTGCCAGTAGGTTCGCTTTCCAAGAGACCCAGTACTTC. Combining the CDR3 with reference TRBV19 and TRBJ2-5 gives the whole variable domain DGGITQSPKYLFRKEGQNVTLSCEQNLNHDAMYWYRQDPGQGLRLIYYSQIVNDFQKGDIAEGYSVSREKKESFPLTVTSAQKNPTAFYLCASRFAFQETQYFGPGTRLLVL.

The chain joins TRBV11-2 to TRBJ2-5; possible D gene TRBD2, 5 bases. This CDR3 contains 14 residues. From germline, CDR1 is SGHAT and CDR2 FQNNGV. V shed 5 bases and J shed 0 bases, with 10 bases lying between them. This CDR3 reads CASSVASHQETQYF. The CDR3 coding sequence is TGTGCCAGCAGCGTAGCGTCCCACCAAGAGACCCAGTACTTC.

The V gene is TRBV7-8, the J gene TRBJ2-1; D possibly uses TRBD1 or TRBD2 (5 bases each). Germline V gene lookup returns CDR1 SGHVS and CDR2 FQNEAQ. Trimming left V 0 bases short and J 5 bases short, with 8 bases between. The length of the CDR3 is 14 residues. CDR3: CASSLAGPNNEQFF. In DNA, the CDR3 is TGTGCCAGCAGCTTAGCGGGACCGAACAATGAGCAGTTCTTC.

The genes are TRBV7-9 and TRBJ1-5, with 8 bases identical to TRBD1. Germline V lookup: CDR1 SEHNR, CDR2 FQNEAQ (reference sequence). V gave up 5 bases and J gave up 4 bases; unmatched junction bases: 10. The CDR3 extends over 16 amino acids. The CDR3 DNA follows: TGTGCCAGCAGCAAACGACAGGGGTTGGAGAATCAGCCCCAGCATTTT. It codes for CASSKRQGLENQPQHF.

This clonotype has a single count. V and J are TRBV5-6 and TRBJ2-3; 8 bases are shared with TRBD2. Per the germline V gene, CDR1 is SGHDT and CDR2 is YYEEEE. The CDR3 has 17 residues. Trimming took 4 bases from V and 2 from J; bases not matched to a gene: 12. CDR3 sequence reads: CASSLLGAGELTDTQYF. CDR3 nucleotide sequence: TGTGCCAGCAGCCTACTTGGAGCGGGAGAACTCACAGATACGCAGTATTTT.

This chain joins TRBV9 and TRBJ2-7; the D gene could be TRBD1 or TRBD2 (5 bases each). Germline assignment: CDR1 SGDLS and CDR2 YYNGEE. Trimming took off 4 bases at V and 0 bases at J, with 11 bases between the two ends. The CDR3 loop spans 14 amino acids. This CDR3 is CASSPLGTSYEQYV. CDR3 DNA sequence: TGTGCCAGCAGCCCTCTAGGGACCTCCTACGAGCAGTACGTC.

The chain combines TRBV6-1 with TRBJ1-5, with TRBD1 as a possible D gene (5 bases). Trimming removed 5 bases from V and 4 bases from J, with 12 bases in between. CDR1 and CDR2 from the germline V gene are MNHNS and SASEGT. CDR3 length: 14 residues. The CDR3 DNA sequence: TGTGCCAGCAGTCCCAATGGGGGGAATCAGCCCCAGCATTTT. As protein: CASSPNGGNQPQHF.